This section outlines one T cell receptor (beta chain) sequence together with its context. The record originates from a study of blood T cell repertoires in COVID-19. Authors' processing steps: The authors estimated nucleated cell counts from reference gene primer amplification. Data came from immunoSEQ multiplex PCR; TCRdb stores just in-frame clones and leaves some out. V and J calls and clone size come straight from that table; D and trimming were deduced from the DNA. The table has roughly 290,000 clones, around four fifths seen once. Germline values: CDR1 SQVTM, CDR2 ANQGSEA. The CDR3 loop spans 17 amino acids. V dropped 5 bases and J dropped 4 bases, with 25 bases sitting between them.

Sequencing was carried out using peripheral blood. This chain connects TRBV29-1 to TRBJ2-3; TRBD2 is a possible D gene (6 bases). The TCR comes from a woman aged 45-60 years with active or convalescent COVID-19. CDR3 sequence reads: CSVSLGFPGDGSDTQYF. In DNA, the CDR3 is TGCAGCGTTTCACTAGGCTTCCCGGGGGACGGCTCAGATACGCAGTATTTT.